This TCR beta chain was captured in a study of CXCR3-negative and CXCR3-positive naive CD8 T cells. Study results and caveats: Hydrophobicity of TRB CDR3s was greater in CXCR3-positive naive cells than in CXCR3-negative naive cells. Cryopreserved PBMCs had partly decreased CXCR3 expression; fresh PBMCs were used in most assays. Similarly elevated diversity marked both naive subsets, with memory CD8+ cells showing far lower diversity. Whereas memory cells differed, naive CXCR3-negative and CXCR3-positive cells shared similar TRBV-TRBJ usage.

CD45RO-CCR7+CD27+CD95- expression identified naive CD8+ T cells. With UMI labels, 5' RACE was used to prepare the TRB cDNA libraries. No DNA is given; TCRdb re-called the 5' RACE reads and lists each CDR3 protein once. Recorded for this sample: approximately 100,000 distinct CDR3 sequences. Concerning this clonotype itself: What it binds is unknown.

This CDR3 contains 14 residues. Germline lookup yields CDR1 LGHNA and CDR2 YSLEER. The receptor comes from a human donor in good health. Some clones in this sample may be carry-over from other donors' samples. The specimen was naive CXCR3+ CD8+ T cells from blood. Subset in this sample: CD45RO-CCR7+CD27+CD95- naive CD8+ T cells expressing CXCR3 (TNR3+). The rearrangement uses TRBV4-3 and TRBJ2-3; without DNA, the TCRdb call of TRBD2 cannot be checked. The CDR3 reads CASSQGISSNTQYF.